This T cell receptor (beta chain) was found in a study of control samples from healthy donors and cancer patients. Trimming stripped 0 bases from V and 0 bases from J, with 6 bases between. Germline V gene data show CDR1 as SGDLS and CDR2 as YYNGEE. This CDR3 spans 15 amino acids. Clones were sequenced by immunoSEQ multiplex PCR, and TCRdb holds only the in-frame ones, with some missing. The sample shows approximately 40,000 clones, 65% to 85% of them seen only once. The chain recombines TRBV9 with TRBJ2-2, with D unclear. The sequence was obtained from a woman aged 60-70 years with lung cancer. Sequencing input: PBMCs. The CDR3 reads CASSVDTANTGELFF. CDR3 nucleotides: TGTGCCAGCAGCGTAGATACAGCGAACACCGGGGAGCTGTTTTTT.